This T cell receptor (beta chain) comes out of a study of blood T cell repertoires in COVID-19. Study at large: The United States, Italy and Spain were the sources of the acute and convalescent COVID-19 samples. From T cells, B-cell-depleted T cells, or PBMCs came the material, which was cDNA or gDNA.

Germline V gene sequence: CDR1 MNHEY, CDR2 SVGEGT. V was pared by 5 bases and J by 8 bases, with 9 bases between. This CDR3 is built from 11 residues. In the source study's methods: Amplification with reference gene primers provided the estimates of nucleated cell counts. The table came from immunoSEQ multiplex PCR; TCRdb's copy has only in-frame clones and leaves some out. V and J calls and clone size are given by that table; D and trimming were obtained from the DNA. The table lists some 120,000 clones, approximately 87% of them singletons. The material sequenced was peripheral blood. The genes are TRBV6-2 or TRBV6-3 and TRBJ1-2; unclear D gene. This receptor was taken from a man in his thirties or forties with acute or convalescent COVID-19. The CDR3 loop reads CASSPRHGYTF. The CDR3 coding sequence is TGTGCCAGCAGTCCACGACACGGCTACACCTTC.